The 23 T cell receptor beta chains presented below share a single source sample, sequenced in a study of graft-versus-host responses after intestinal transplantation. Repertoires were generated with immunoSEQ multiplex PCR, while TCRdb's copy carries only in-frame clones and drops some. Here the sample spans roughly 110,000 clones, about 87% being singletons. No antigen has been identified for these receptors. The sequences come from unstimulated CD4+ T cells sorted from spleen or lymph node cells, collected before transplant. The receptors were sampled from a human donor who was the organ donor for an intestinal transplant.

V gene TRBV27 combines with J gene TRBJ1-1; 7 bases agree with TRBD1. The CDR3 has 16 amino acids. With 5 bases clipped from V and 1 base from J, the junction kept 10 bases outside the gene matches. CDR1 and CDR2 (germline): MNHEY, SMNVEV (reference sequence). CDR3 region: CASSLAKRTGNTEAFF. In DNA form, the CDR3 reads TGTGCCAGCAGTCTGGCAAAGAGGACAGGGAACACTGAAGCTTTCTTT.

The genes are TRBV25-1 and TRBJ2-1, with 9 nucleotides matching TRBD2. This CDR3 is built from 15 residues. J lost 7 bases, V lost 4 bases, and 8 bases had no gene match. Per germline, CDR1 MGHDK and CDR2 SYGVNS. The CDR3 region is CASSATSGGRNEQFF. DNA of the CDR3: TGTGCCAGCAGTGCGACTAGCGGAGGAAGGAATGAGCAGTTCTTC.

The chain recombines TRBV28 with TRBJ1-1; D is ambiguous. Germline lookup yields CDR1 MDHEN and CDR2 SYDVKM. The CDR3 is 15 residues long. Trimming took off 4 bases at V and 3 bases at J, with 15 bases between the two ends. Here the CDR3 DNA reads TGTGCCAGCAGTTCCATACCCTCCGGGGACACTGAAGCTTTCTTT. Amino acids: CASSSIPSGDTEAFF. The variable domain in full, completed from reference TRBV28 and TRBJ1-1, reads DVKVTQSSRYLVKRTGEKVFLECVQDMDHENMFWYRQDPGLGLRLIYFSYDVKMKEKGDIPEGYSVSREKKERFSLILESASTNQTSMYLCASSSIPSGDTEAFFGQGTRLTVV.

CDR3 amino acids: CASSFETGREQYF. The CDR3 nucleotides read TGTGCCAGCAGTTTCGAGACAGGGCGGGAGCAGTACTTC. V usage is TRBV6-5 and J usage is TRBJ2-7; 7 bases match TRBD1. This CDR3 is built from 13 residues. The V gene end was trimmed by 4 bases and the J gene end by 7 bases; junction bases not matched to a gene: 7. Germline lookup yields CDR1 MNHEY and CDR2 SVGAGI.

The chain recombines TRBV5-1 with TRBJ1-1; 7 bases align to TRBD1. This CDR3 has 15 residues. CDR1 and CDR2 from the germline V gene are SGHRS and YFSETQ. J was trimmed by 4 bases and V by 5 bases; bases with no gene match: 11. The CDR3 is CASRPYRGSGTEAFF. The CDR3 bases are TGCGCCAGCAGGCCGTACAGGGGAAGTGGCACTGAAGCTTTCTTT.

The chain joins TRBV10-1 to TRBJ1-1, with D unclear. Germline assignment: CDR1 WNHNN and CDR2 SYGVQD (reference sequence). The CDR3 has 13 amino acids. V gave up 4 bases and J gave up 0 bases, with 6 bases separating them. In nucleotides, the CDR3 is TGCGCCAGCAGTGTGGGGTTGAACACTGAAGCTTTCTTT. Protein product: CASSVGLNTEAFF.

The chain uses TRBV19 and TRBJ1-5; 9 bases are a match to TRBD1. Germline assignment: CDR1 LNHDA and CDR2 SQIVND (reference sequence). V trimming: 1 base; J trimming: 2 bases; junction bases outside the gene matches: 0. The length of the CDR3 is 15 residues. CDR3 in amino acids: CASSIGTGGNQPQHF. CDR3 DNA sequence: TGTGCCAGTAGTATAGGGACAGGGGGCAATCAGCCCCAGCATTTT.

Regarding this clone: A much larger clone lies one base from this, so it may be a read error. Distinct nucleotide sequences in the sample also encode this CDR3. J is TRBJ2-2 and V is TRBV5-4, with TRBD2 matching over 11 bases. This CDR3 region has 17 residues. Germline assignment: CDR1 SGHNT and CDR2 YYREEE (reference sequence). V trimming: 7 bases; J trimming: 1 base; junction bases outside the gene matches: 9. As DNA, the CDR3 is TGTGCCAGCCGGGCGGGCCTAGCGGGGGGGAACACCGGGGAGCTGTTTTTT. This sequence encodes CASRAGLAGGNTGELFF.

The chain couples TRBV6-5 to TRBJ2-2; TRBD1 might be the D (6 bases). Germline V gene data show CDR1 as MNHEY and CDR2 as SVGAGI. The CDR3 runs to 12 residues. The ends were cut back, 6 bases at V and 5 bases at J, with 7 bases in the middle. The CDR3 spells CASRTGTGELFF. The CDR3 DNA reads TGTGCCAGCAGGACAGGAACCGGGGAGCTGTTTTTT.

V gene TRBV11-1 combines with J gene TRBJ2-2, with D possibly TRBD2 on 5 matching bases. V shed 2 bases and J shed 4 bases, with 14 bases lying between them. The length of the CDR3 is 16 residues. Germline V CDR1 and CDR2: SGHAT, FQDESV (reference sequence). DNA for the CDR3: TGTGCCAGCAGCTTAACTACTAGGATCAGCACCGGGGAGCTGTTTTTT. Protein product: CASSLTTRISTGELFF.

This clone occurred once. This chain uses TRBV9 with TRBJ2-3; D unresolved. Trimming removed 1 base from V and 0 bases from J, with 6 bases in between. Germline loops: CDR1 SGDLS, CDR2 YYNGEE. The CDR3 contains 14 residues. The CDR3 here is CASSVIASTDTQYF. CDR3 sequence (DNA): TGTGCCAGCAGCGTAATTGCAAGCACAGATACGCAGTATTTT.

This clone was observed once. The chain uses TRBV6-4 and TRBJ2-1; 10 nucleotides agree with TRBD2. With V trimmed by 4 bases and J by 5 bases, 8 bases remained unmatched. This CDR3 is built from 16 residues. Germline CDR1 reads MRHNA; CDR2 reads SNTAGT. CDR3 nucleotide sequence: TGTGCCAGCAGTGCCCTAGCGGGGGTCGAAAACAATGAGCAGTTCTTC. Its protein product is CASSALAGVENNEQFF.

This sequence joins TRBV6-5 and TRBJ2-7, with a weak D call TRBD2 (5 bases). Trimming shortened V by 9 bases and J by 0 bases, and 15 bases separated the two germline ends. The germline CDR1 and CDR2 sequences are MNHEY and SVGAGI. The CDR3 length is 14 residues. The DNA of the CDR3 is TGTGCCAGTGTGTGGTTCCGGGACTCCTACGAGCAGTACTTC. Translating it yields CASVWFRDSYEQYF.

V and J are TRBV4-2 and TRBJ2-3; 7 bases line up with TRBD2. This CDR3 spans 17 amino acids. J lost 2 bases, V lost 1 base, and 9 bases had no gene match. CDR1 and CDR2 from the germline V gene are LGHNA and YNFKEQ. The CDR3 nucleotides are TGTGCCAGCAGCCAAGGAAGGTCTAGCGGAGACACAGATACGCAGTATTTT. Its protein product is CASSQGRSSGDTDTQYF.

The V gene is TRBV6-5, the J gene TRBJ1-2, with 7 bases fitting TRBD1. The CDR3 has 13 residues. CDR1 is MNHEY, CDR2 SVGAGI, per germline. Trimming at V came to 4 bases and at J to 6 bases, leaving 5 bases not matched to a gene. CDR3 loop: CASSLQGSDGYTF. CDR3 sequence (DNA): TGTGCCAGCAGTTTACAGGGGTCAGATGGCTACACCTTC.

V usage is TRBV9 and J usage is TRBJ2-1; D remains unclear. The V gene lost 4 bases and the J gene lost 0 bases, with 11 bases spanning the gap. Germline V CDR1 and CDR2: SGDLS, YYNGEE. The CDR3 is made up of 15 amino acids. CDR3 coding DNA: TGTGCCAGCAGCCCCCAGCTGATCTCCTACAATGAGCAGTTCTTC. Translated, it gives CASSPQLISYNEQFF.

The rearrangement uses TRBV27 and TRBJ2-2; 9 bases line up with TRBD2. Germline CDR1 is MNHEY and CDR2 is SMNVEV (reference sequence). CDR3 length equals 15 residues. Trimming at V came to 6 bases and at J to 2 bases, leaving 4 bases not matched to a gene. The CDR3 bases are TGTGCCAGCAGCCTTAGCGGGAGAAACACCGGGGAGCTGTTTTTT. This gives the protein CASSLSGRNTGELFF.

The V gene is TRBV19, the J gene TRBJ2-3; 10 bases align to TRBD2. The CDR3 totals 14 residues. Germline V gene data show CDR1 as LNHDA and CDR2 as SQIVND (reference sequence). Trimming at V came to 3 bases and at J to 4 bases, leaving 1 base not matched to a gene. The chain's CDR3 is CASSMTSGSDTQYF. CDR3 DNA sequence: TGTGCCAGTAGTATGACTAGCGGGTCAGATACGCAGTATTTT.

This chain connects TRBV11-2 to TRBJ1-4, with 7 bases fitting TRBD1. CDR1 is SGHAT, CDR2 FQNNGV, per germline. The trim removed 1 base at V and 15 bases at J, leaving 11 bases unmatched. The CDR3 length is 14 residues. CDR3: CASSLVGGRDSMFF. The CDR3 nucleotides read TGTGCCAGCAGCTTAGTAGGGGGTCGGGACAGTATGTTTTTT.

The CDR3, as DNA: TGCGCCAGCAGTCAAACCGCGGACAATGAGCAGTTCTTC. This codes for CASSQTADNEQFF. The rearrangement links TRBV23-1 to TRBJ2-1; D call uncertain. TRBV23-1 is assigned to the ORF class and has an uncertain function. This CDR3 comprises 13 residues. The V end lost 2 bases, the J end lost 5 bases, and 7 bases lay between the germline ends.

The chain carries TRBV5-1 and TRBJ2-2; D is tentatively TRBD1 or TRBD2 (5 bases each). From germline, CDR1 is SGHRS and CDR2 YFSETQ. Trimming removed 0 bases from V and 5 bases from J, with 11 bases in between. This CDR3 has 15 residues. The CDR3: CASSLALAGTGELFF. CDR3 coding DNA: TGCGCCAGCAGCTTGGCGCTAGCAGGGACCGGGGAGCTGTTTTTT.

The rearrangement links TRBV6-5 to TRBJ1-2; D ambiguous. Germline values: CDR1 MNHEY, CDR2 SVGAGI. V lost 2 bases, J lost 1 base, and 8 bases lay in between. The length of the CDR3 is 14 residues. CDR3 coding DNA: TGTGCCAGCAGTTACGGACCGTATAACTATGGCTACACCTTC. It is translated as CASSYGPYNYGYTF.

The chain uses TRBV19 and TRBJ1-4; unclear D gene. There are 14 residues in the CDR3. V lost 3 bases, J lost 8 bases, and 13 bases lay in between. Germline V CDR1 and CDR2: LNHDA, SQIVND (reference sequence). CDR3 loop: CASSIGQQPEKLFF. The CDR3 DNA is TGTGCCAGTAGTATTGGGCAGCAACCCGAAAAACTGTTTTTT.